This T cell receptor beta chain was obtained from a study of cytomegalovirus exposure and HLA in healthy donors. Trimming removed 2 bases from V and 8 bases from J, with 15 bases in between. Per germline, CDR1 MDHEN and CDR2 SYDVKM. The CDR3 is 15 amino acids. Healthy individuals who donated bone marrow served as the donors. In the PCR, 60 Vbeta and 13 Jbeta primers were used. Profiling relied on immunoSEQ multiplex PCR, and the TCRdb table lists in-frame clones only, not all of them. The data contain 150,000 to 200,000 clones, approximately 81% of them singletons. The sequence was obtained from a woman aged 50 to 60 in good health and CMV-seronegative. The specimen was PBMCs. J is TRBJ1-4 and V is TRBV28; the D is unclear. The CDR3 bases are TGTGCCAGCAGTTTAGGCGGGGTGGGGAACGAAAAACTGTTTTTT. It is translated as CASSLGGVGNEKLFF.